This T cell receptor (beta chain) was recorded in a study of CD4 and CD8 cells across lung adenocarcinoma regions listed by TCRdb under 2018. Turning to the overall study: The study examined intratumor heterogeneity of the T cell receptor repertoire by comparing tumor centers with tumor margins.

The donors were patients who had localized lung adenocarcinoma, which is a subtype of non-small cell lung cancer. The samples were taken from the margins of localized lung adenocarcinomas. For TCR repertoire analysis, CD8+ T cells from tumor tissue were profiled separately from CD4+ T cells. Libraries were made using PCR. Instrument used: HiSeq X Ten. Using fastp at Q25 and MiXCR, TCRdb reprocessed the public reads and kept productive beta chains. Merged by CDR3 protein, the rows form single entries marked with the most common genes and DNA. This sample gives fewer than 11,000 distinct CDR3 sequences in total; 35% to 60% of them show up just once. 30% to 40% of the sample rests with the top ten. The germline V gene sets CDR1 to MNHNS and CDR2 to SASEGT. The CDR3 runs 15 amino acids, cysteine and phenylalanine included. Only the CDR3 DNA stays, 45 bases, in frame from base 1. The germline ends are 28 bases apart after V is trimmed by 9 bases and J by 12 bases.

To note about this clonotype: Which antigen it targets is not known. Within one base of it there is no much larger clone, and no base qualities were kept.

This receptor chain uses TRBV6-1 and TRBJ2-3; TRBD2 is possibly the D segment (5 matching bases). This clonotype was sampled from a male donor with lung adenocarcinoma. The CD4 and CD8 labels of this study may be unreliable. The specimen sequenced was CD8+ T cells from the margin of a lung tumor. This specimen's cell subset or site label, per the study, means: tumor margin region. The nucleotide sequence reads TGTGCCAGGGGTGAAGGCGGACCTAGCACAGAGACCCAGTATTTT. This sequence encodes CARGEGGPSTETQYF.